This passage covers 10 T cell receptor beta chains from one sample sequenced in a study of cytomegalovirus exposure and HLA in healthy donors. 13 Jbeta primers and 60 Vbeta primers were used for the PCR. Assay: immunoSEQ multiplex PCR; the TCRdb copy retains only in-frame clones and omits some. The sample yields about 180,000 clones, roughly 85% seen once. The source material was PBMCs. The receptors were gathered from a man between 35 and 55 years old in good health and CMV-seropositive.

The chain links TRBV28 to TRBJ2-7; 9 bases match TRBD1. V shed 2 bases and J 4 bases; nucleotides not matched to a gene: 3. This CDR3 spans 14 amino acids. Germline loops: CDR1 MDHEN, CDR2 SYDVKM. In nucleotides, the CDR3 is TGTGCCAGCAGTTTACCTGGGACAGGGTACGAGCAGTACTTC. Protein product: CASSLPGTGYEQYF.

The chain recombines TRBV5-1 with TRBJ2-2; 10 bases line up with TRBD2. With 6 bases clipped from V and 3 bases from J, the junction kept 5 bases outside the gene matches. From germline, CDR1 is SGHRS and CDR2 YFSETQ. The CDR3 consists of 15 residues. The CDR3 reads CASTPGLADTGELFF. The DNA of the CDR3 is TGCGCCAGCACCCCCGGACTAGCGGACACCGGGGAGCTGTTTTTT.

Here the CDR3 DNA reads TGTGCCAGCGAGGGTAGCGGGAGTTACGAGCAGTACTTC. Protein product: CASEGSGSYEQYF. V gene TRBV6-1 combines with J gene TRBJ2-7; 9 nucleotides align to TRBD2. Germline values: CDR1 MNHNS, CDR2 SASEGT. The junction had 6 bases not matched to a gene; V was cut back by 8 bases and J by 4 bases. CDR3 length: 13 amino acids.

This clone has a single count. Here the CDR3 omits its conserved ending phenylalanine or tryptophan, so a read error is the likely source. This rearrangement joins TRBV6-5 to TRBJ1-1; tentatively, D is TRBD1 (5 bases). The CDR3 is 14 residues long. CDR1 and CDR2 from the germline V gene are MNHEY and SVGAGI. Trimming removed 5 bases at V and 2 bases at J, with 12 bases between. The CDR3 loop is CASSEEGSNTEAFL. For the CDR3, the DNA is TGTGCCAGCAGTGAGGAGGGGTCTAACACTGAAGCTTTCCTT.

The rearrangement uses TRBV29-1 and TRBJ2-7, with 11 bases matching TRBD2. Germline CDR1 is SQVTM and CDR2 is ANQGSEA. The length of the CDR3 is 18 residues. The junction had 11 bases not matched to a gene; V was cut back by 1 base and J by 0 bases. In DNA form, the CDR3 reads TGCAGCGTTGAAGGGGGCCCGGGACTAGCGGCCAACTCCTACGAGCAGTACTTC. This encodes CSVEGGPGLAANSYEQYF.

The chain joins TRBV6-6 to TRBJ2-1; weak D call: TRBD2 (5 bases). Germline V gene lookup returns CDR1 MNHNY and CDR2 SVGAGI (reference sequence). Trimming took 6 bases from V and 6 from J, leaving 12 bases between them. The CDR3 totals 13 residues. This chain's CDR3 is CASSITRGNEQFF. DNA for the CDR3: TGTGCCAGCAGCATTACTCGGGGCAATGAGCAGTTCTTC.

This chain joins TRBV25-1 and TRBJ2-2; 9 nucleotides agree with TRBD2. The CDR3 is made up of 14 amino acids. From germline, CDR1 is MGHDK and CDR2 SYGVNS. The ends lost 5 bases at V and 5 bases at J; junction bases unmatched: 3. CDR3 in DNA: TGTGCCAGCAGTCGGCGGGAGGGGACCGGGGAGCTGTTTTTT. Protein product: CASSRREGTGELFF.

This chain joins TRBV19 and TRBJ2-2, with no clear D. Trimming removed 1 base from V and 4 bases from J, with 7 bases in between. Germline V CDR1 and CDR2: LNHDA, SQIVND (reference sequence). The CDR3 is 14 amino acids. The CDR3 nucleotides are TGTGCCAGTAGTATAGTTGCAGTCACCGGGGAGCTGTTTTTT. Translation: CASSIVAVTGELFF.

V is TRBV18 and J is TRBJ2-5, with 10 bases fitting TRBD2. The germline V gene encodes CDR1 KGHSH and CDR2 LQKENI. The CDR3 totals 15 residues. The J segment lost 2 bases and the V segment lost 6 bases, leaving 6 bases of the junction unmatched. Here the CDR3 DNA reads TGTGCCAGCTCCGCGACTAGCGGGTTTCAAGAGACCCAGTACTTC. It specifies CASSATSGFQETQYF.

As for this clone: One end of the junction is discordant with germline, which a read error may explain. The chain combines TRBV5-1 with TRBJ2-4; tentatively, D is TRBD1 (8 bases). The germline gives CDR1 SGHRS, CDR2 YFSETQ. The CDR3 covers 15 residues. CDR3 sequence reads: CASSFRTGRGNSQYF. For the CDR3, the DNA is TGCGCCAGCAGCTTCCGGACAGGGCGGGGGAACAGTCAGTACTTC.